This T cell receptor (beta chain) was profiled in a study of cytomegalovirus exposure and HLA in healthy donors. Notes on the study in general: CMV serostatus was the sole immune exposure data available. Later work showed greater clonal expansion in HLA-associated TCR beta chains than in equally common others. Later work found most CMV-associated TCR beta chains apparently HLA-restricted.

The donors were healthy bone marrow donors. Trimming took 6 bases from V and 3 from J; bases not matched to a gene: 12. The CDR3 has 17 amino acids. Per germline, CDR1 MGHRA and CDR2 YSYEKL. Primers included in the PCR were 60 Vbeta and 13 Jbeta primers. The table came from immunoSEQ multiplex PCR; TCRdb's copy has only in-frame clones and leaves some out. The table lists over 200,000 clones, 82% of them singletons. A remark on this clone: The antigen is unknown.

The chain joins TRBV4-1 to TRBJ2-2, with 8 nucleotides matching TRBD2. The receptor's source is a middle-aged woman in good health and CMV-seropositive. Source material: PBMCs. This chain's CDR3 is CASRKESERGYTGELFF. DNA for the CDR3: TGCGCCAGCAGGAAAGAAAGCGAGCGGGGGTACACCGGGGAGCTGTTTTTT.